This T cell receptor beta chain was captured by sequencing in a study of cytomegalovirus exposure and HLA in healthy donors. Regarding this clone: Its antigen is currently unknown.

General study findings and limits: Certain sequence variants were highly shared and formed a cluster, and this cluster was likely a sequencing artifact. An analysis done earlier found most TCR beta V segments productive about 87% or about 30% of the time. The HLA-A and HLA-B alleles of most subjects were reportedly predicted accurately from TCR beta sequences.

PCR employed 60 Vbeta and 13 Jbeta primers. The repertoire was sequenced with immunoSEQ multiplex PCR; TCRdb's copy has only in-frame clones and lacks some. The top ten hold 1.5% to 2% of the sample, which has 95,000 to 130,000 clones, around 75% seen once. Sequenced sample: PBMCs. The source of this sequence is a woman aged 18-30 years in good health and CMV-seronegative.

The CDR3 is CASRPGQPSYEQYF. CDR3 nucleotide sequence: TGTGCCAGCAGGCCAGGACAGCCTTCCTACGAGCAGTACTTC. The genes are TRBV6-5 and TRBJ2-7; D is perhaps TRBD1 (6 bases). This CDR3 has 14 residues. Trimming left V 6 bases short and J 1 base short, with 13 bases between. Germline V gene sequence: CDR1 MNHEY, CDR2 SVGAGI.